The clone carrying this T cell receptor beta chain was detected only a few times. The source of the sample is a study of blood T cell repertoires in COVID-19. Produced via immunoSEQ multiplex PCR; TCRdb's table is partial and in-frame only. The sample includes under 250,000 clones, approximately 80% of them seen just once. Germline CDR1 is ENHRY and CDR2 is SYGVKD. The junction had 5 bases not matched to a gene; V was cut back by 3 bases and J by 4 bases. CDR3 length equals 15 residues. This chain joins TRBV10-3 and TRBJ2-7, with TRBD2 matching over 11 bases. The specimen sequenced was peripheral blood. The sequence was collected from a woman under 30 with acute or convalescent COVID-19. The CDR3 spells CAISESSGRGYEQYF. The CDR3 bases are TGTGCCATCAGTGAAAGTAGCGGGAGGGGGTACGAGCAGTACTTC.